This TCR beta chain emerged from a study of shared clonotypes between healthy human individuals. The data were produced by immunoSEQ multiplex PCR, yet TCRdb's version contains in-frame clones alone and is incomplete. The sample contains about 1.5 million clones, roughly 96% of which appear only once. Germline-derived CDR1 and CDR2 are MNHNY and SVGAGI (reference sequence). This CDR3 has 15 amino acids. V dropped 5 bases and J dropped 3 bases, with 17 bases sitting between them. The source material was naive CD4+ T cells sorted from blood. Subset described: CD45RA+ positively selected. J is TRBJ2-7 and V is TRBV6-6, with TRBD2 as a possible D gene (6 bases). The receptor was derived from a man aged 30-40 years in good health. CDR3 protein: CASSHGPGGIYEQYF. DNA of the CDR3: TGTGCCAGCAGTCACGGTCCCGGGGGAATCTACGAGCAGTACTTC.